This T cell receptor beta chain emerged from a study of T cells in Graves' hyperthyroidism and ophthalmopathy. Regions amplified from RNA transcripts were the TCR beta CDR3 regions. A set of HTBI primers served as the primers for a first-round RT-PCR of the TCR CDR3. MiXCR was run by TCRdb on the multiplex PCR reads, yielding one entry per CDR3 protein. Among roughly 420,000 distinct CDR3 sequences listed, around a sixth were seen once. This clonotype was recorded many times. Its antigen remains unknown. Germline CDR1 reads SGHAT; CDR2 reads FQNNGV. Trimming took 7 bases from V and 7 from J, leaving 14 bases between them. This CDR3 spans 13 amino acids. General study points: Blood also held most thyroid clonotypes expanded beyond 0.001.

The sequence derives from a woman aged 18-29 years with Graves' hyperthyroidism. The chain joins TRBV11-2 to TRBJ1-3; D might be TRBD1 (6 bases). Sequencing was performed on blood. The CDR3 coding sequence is TGTGCCAGCACAACAGGGTTGGCGAACACCATATATTTT. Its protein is CASTTGLANTIYF.